What follows describes a single T cell receptor beta chain. Its antigen is not identified. Trimming removed 5 bases at V and 6 bases at J, with 16 bases between. This CDR3 comprises 14 residues. Germline V CDR1 and CDR2: MDHEN, SYDVKM. The data derive from a study of OX40 agonist ivuxolimab in advanced cancers. About the study: The patients' treatment was ivuxolimab, an agonistic anti-OX40 (CD134) antibody. Broader study findings: CD4+ and CD8+ blood T cells expanded clonally by week 6 at 0.1 to 3.0 mg/kg.

The table came from immunoSEQ multiplex PCR; TCRdb's copy has only in-frame clones and leaves some out. The table records 70,000 to 80,000 clones, 75% to 95% of them present only once. This specimen was CD4+ or CD8+ T cells sorted from blood, taken in a trial of the OX40 agonist ivuxolimab. This clonotype was sampled from an adult with an advanced solid tumor such as melanoma, head and neck, liver or kidney cancer. The gene calls are TRBV28 and TRBJ1-2; a possible D gene is TRBD1 (6 bases). DNA for the CDR3: TGTGCCAGCAGTCCAGACGGACAGAAAGATGGCTACACCTTC. Residues: CASSPDGQKDGYTF.